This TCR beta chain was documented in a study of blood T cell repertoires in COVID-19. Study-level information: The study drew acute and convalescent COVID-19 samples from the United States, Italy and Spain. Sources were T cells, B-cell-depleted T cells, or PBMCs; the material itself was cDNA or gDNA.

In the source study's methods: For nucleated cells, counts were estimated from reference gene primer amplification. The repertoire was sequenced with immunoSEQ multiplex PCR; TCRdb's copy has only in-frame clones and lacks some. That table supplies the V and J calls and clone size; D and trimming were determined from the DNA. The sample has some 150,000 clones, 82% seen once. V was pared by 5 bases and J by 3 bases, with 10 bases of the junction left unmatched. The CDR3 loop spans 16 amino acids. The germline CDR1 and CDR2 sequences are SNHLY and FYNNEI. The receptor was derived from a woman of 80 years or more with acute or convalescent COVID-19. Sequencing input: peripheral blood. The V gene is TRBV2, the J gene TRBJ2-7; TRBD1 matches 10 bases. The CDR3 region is CASSFTRQGANYEQYF. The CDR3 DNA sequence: TGTGCCAGCAGTTTTACAAGACAGGGGGCAAACTACGAGCAGTACTTC.